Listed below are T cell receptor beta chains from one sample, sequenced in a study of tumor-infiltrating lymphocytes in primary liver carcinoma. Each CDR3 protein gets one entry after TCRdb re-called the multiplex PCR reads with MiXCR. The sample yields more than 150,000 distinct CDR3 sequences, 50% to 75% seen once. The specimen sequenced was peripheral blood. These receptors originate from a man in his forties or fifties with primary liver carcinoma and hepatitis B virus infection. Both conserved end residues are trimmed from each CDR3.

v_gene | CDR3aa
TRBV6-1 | ASSEPGATNEKLF
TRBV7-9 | ASSPNTQGLNYGYT
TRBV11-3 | ACSSGLAGGTDTQY
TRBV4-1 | ASSLEGTGPGELF
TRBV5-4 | ASSRDRDEKLF
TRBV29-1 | SVGSGGPYDQY
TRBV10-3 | TISTQGGIADTQY
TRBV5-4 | ASNRGGTRDPLH
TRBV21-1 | ASSKSGGSGVPYEQY
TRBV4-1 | ASSQEWGLAETQY
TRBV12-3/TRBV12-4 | ASSFIGFHT
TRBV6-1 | ASGVALLPEY
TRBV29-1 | SVERRDRGYNEQF
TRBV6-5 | ASSSTGKYNEQF
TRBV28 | ASSLGQGDEKLF
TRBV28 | ASTLAVGDSYEQY
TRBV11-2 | ASSLSGSPVDKQF
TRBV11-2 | ASILPGAFNTQY
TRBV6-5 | ASSSRGLDTEAF
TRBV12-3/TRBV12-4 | TSSLRQNPYEQY
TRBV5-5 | ASSLHDREGTQY
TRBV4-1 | TSSRGTVDQPQH
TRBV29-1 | SVGRSEIQY
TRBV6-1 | ASRYRDLNEQF
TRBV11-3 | ASSLELVDTQY
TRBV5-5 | ASRSDPGLLEAF
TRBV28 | ASRGQANQPQH
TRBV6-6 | ASSTNVRGRGAGELF
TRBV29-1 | SVDPAGTDTQY
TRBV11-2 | ASSLVGGSDTQY
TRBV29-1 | SVGGENSGNTIY
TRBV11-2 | ASSLGGQGASYGYT
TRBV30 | AWSVESIPQY
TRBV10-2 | ASSESRSEQF
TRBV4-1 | ASNQDLEYQETQY
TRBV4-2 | ASSQDRDHEQY
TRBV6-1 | ASSEVVGARELF
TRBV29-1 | SVEEFTDTQY